The clone carrying this T cell receptor beta chain has only a few counts. This record comes from a study of blood T cell repertoires in COVID-19. This CDR3 is 12 amino acids long. Trimming at V came to 2 bases and at J to 12 bases, leaving 6 bases not matched to a gene. Clones were read by immunoSEQ multiplex PCR, and TCRdb kept only the in-frame ones, dropping some. The data show approximately 290,000 clones, 70% to 90% seen once. The specimen sequenced was peripheral blood. The chain employs TRBV12-3 or TRBV12-4 and TRBJ1-1, with TRBD1 identical over 7 bases. The receptor was isolated from a human donor with COVID-19, enrolled during active disease. The donor label of this sample is uncertain. CDR3 in amino acids: CASSLKGAKTFF. The CDR3, as DNA: TGTGCCAGCAGTTTAAAGGGGGCAAAAACTTTCTTT.